This T cell receptor (beta chain) was recovered during a study of blood T cell repertoires in COVID-19. Data came from immunoSEQ multiplex PCR; TCRdb stores just in-frame clones and leaves some out. The data hold fewer than 300,000 clones, with 90% observed a single time. This CDR3 is built from 14 residues. Trimming took off 0 bases at V and 3 bases at J, with 6 bases between the two ends. In germline, CDR1 is MGHDK, CDR2 SYGVNS. Cohorts were determined from participant-reported clinical history. This clone has just a few counts. Sequencing was performed on PBMCs or T cells enriched from blood (not recorded which). This chain uses TRBV25-1 with TRBJ1-5; no definite D call. The clonotype originates from a woman aged 25 to 39 who had recovered from COVID-19. CDR3 sequence (DNA): TGTGCCAGCAGTGAATACTCCCTCAATCAGCCCCAGCATTTT. This codes for CASSEYSLNQPQHF.